This T cell receptor beta chain is from a study of T cells in Graves' hyperthyroidism and ophthalmopathy. Study background: The blood sample was taken at first diagnosis, before treatment began.

This clonotype was counted only a few times. The V segment lost 4 bases and the J segment 6 bases; nucleotides outside the gene matches: 13. The CDR3 has 16 amino acids. Germline CDR1 and CDR2: SGDLS and YYNGEE. TCR beta CDR3 regions were amplified from RNA. An initial round of RT-PCR targeting the TCR CDR3 relied on the HTBI primer set. TCRdb reanalysed the multiplex PCR reads using MiXCR and keeps one entry per CDR3 protein. The sample holds more than 600,000 distinct CDR3 sequences, about a sixth seen once. Researchers defined stable Graves' hyperthyroidism as no ophthalmopathy progression within 18 months. It was uncontrolled infection, other autoimmune disease, pregnancy or lactation that excluded patients. Clinical symptoms, serum thyroxine and TRAb, thyroid ultrasound and orbital computed tomography were used for the diagnoses.

The material sequenced was blood. V gene TRBV9 combines with J gene TRBJ1-2, with 9 nucleotides matching TRBD1. The TCR comes from a man between 18 and 35 years old with Graves' hyperthyroidism. CDR3 in amino acids: CASSSRPGQGVDGYTF. In nucleotides, the CDR3 is TGTGCCAGCAGCTCTAGGCCGGGACAGGGAGTGGATGGCTACACCTTC.